The clone carrying this T cell receptor (beta chain) was picked up many times. Its matching antigen is unknown. Germline loops: CDR1 SGHTA, CDR2 FQGNSA. V gave up 7 bases and J gave up 5 bases, with 21 bases separating them. The length of the CDR3 is 15 residues. These data come from a study of CD8 T cells in ankylosing spondylitis. Study-wide results and caveats: Clones linked to disease were reported to show significant enrichment in matched ankylosing spondylitis synovial fluid.

Libraries for TCR beta were made by quantitative 5'-RACE with molecular barcodes. TCRdb used MiXCR to reprocess the 5' RACE reads, holding one entry per CDR3 protein. The sample lists approximately 39,000 distinct CDR3 sequences; approximately 11% were seen once. The receptor was derived from a male donor with ankylosing spondylitis. This sequence joins TRBV7-2 and TRBJ2-7; TRBD1 is a possible D gene (7 bases). Sequencing was carried out using synovial fluid, either unsorted or a sorted T cell fraction (not recorded which). CDR3 amino acids: CASNSGGWVVDEQYF. CDR3 sequence (DNA): TGTGCCAGCAATTCAGGGGGGTGGGTTGTAGACGAGCAGTACTTC.